What follows describes a single T cell receptor beta chain. In the original processing: Estimation of nucleated cell counts was performed using reference gene primer amplification. TCRdb's copy holds only in-frame clones and misses some; the assay was immunoSEQ multiplex PCR. V, J and clone size reflect that table, while D and trimming were determined from the DNA. The data show hundreds of thousands of clones, around 86% seen once. This CDR3 has 14 amino acids. V lost 6 bases to trimming and J lost 1 base, with 12 bases between them. CDR1 is MNHEY, CDR2 SVGAGI, per germline. This entry is derived from a study of blood T cell repertoires in COVID-19. Overall study context: Acute and convalescent COVID-19 specimens originated in the United States, Italy and Spain. Sample material is recorded as cDNA or gDNA derived from T cells, B-cell-depleted T cells, or PBMCs.

The sequence came from an older woman with active or convalescent COVID-19. The gene calls are TRBV6-5 and TRBJ1-1; weak D call: TRBD1 (5 bases). The sequenced sample consisted of peripheral blood. The CDR3 loop is CASRYTGKNTEAFF. CDR3 sequence (DNA): TGTGCCAGCAGATACACAGGAAAGAACACTGAAGCTTTCTTT.